The clone carrying this T cell receptor (beta chain) was counted at least ten times. What it binds is unknown. Trimming removed 4 bases from V and 2 bases from J, with 9 bases in between. The germline V gene encodes CDR1 SGHNT and CDR2 YYREEE (reference sequence). The CDR3 sequence is 13 residues long. Before thyroid surgery, none of the patients had received any treatment. Study processing details: For papillary thyroid cancer, a distant-metastasis classifier was constructed from CDR3 differences observed across clinicopathological groups. TCRdb recomputed clones from the PCR reads via MiXCR. For this entry, the V and J calls and clone size follow TCRdb and not the study's own pipeline. This table has tens of thousands of clones, about 20% appearing once. This record comes from a study of metastatic and nonmetastatic thyroid tumors. Study information: Across blood and tumor or nodule tissue, repertoires from malignant and benign thyroid patients were compared with one another.

Broader study findings: For both blood and tumor, malignant thyroid tumors reportedly showed significantly higher TCR beta diversity than benign nodules did.

Material for sequencing was blood. This TCR came from a male donor with papillary thyroid cancer or a benign thyroid nodule (not recorded which). Some clones in this sample may be carry-over from other donors' samples. The V and J genes are TRBV5-4 and TRBJ2-5; TRBD1 might be the D (6 bases). This chain's CDR3 is CASSRTVQETQYF. In nucleotides, the CDR3 is TGTGCCAGCAGCAGGACAGTACAAGAGACCCAGTACTTC.